A selection of T cell receptor beta chains follows, all from one sample in a study of blood T cell repertoires in COVID-19. Measured with immunoSEQ multiplex PCR; TCRdb has only the in-frame clones, and not every one. The sample carries over 200,000 clones, 80% to 85% recorded once. The sample was PBMCs or T cells enriched from blood (not recorded which). The receptors shown here come from a woman in her forties or fifties with acute COVID-19. Both conserved end residues are part of each CDR3. The order of the fields is CDR3 protein, CDR3 DNA, D gene, J gene, clone size, V gene. D genes are given only for firm matches. Clone size is shown for a subset of rows, as once, few, many or a class of expanded clone.

cdr3_aa: CASKMIGGRGEKLFF
cdr3_nt: TGTGCCAGCAAGATGATAGGGGGCAGGGGTGAAAAACTGTTTTTT
d_call: TRBD1
j_call: TRBJ1-4
clone_size: -
v_call: TRBV28

cdr3_aa: CASGLEAGMNTGELFF
cdr3_nt: TGTGCTAGTGGTTTGGAGGCAGGGATGAACACCGGGGAGCTGTTTTTT
d_call: -
j_call: TRBJ2-2
clone_size: -
v_call: TRBV12-5

cdr3_aa: CATSGPGQGNEQYF
cdr3_nt: TGTGCCACCAGTGGGCCGGGACAGGGTAACGAGCAGTACTTC
d_call: TRBD1
j_call: TRBJ2-7
clone_size: -
v_call: TRBV24-1

cdr3_aa: CASSPRATSGLRETQYF
cdr3_nt: TGTGCCAGCAGCCCTCGGGCGACTAGCGGGTTGCGGGAGACCCAGTACTTC
d_call: TRBD2
j_call: TRBJ2-5
clone_size: -
v_call: TRBV7-2

cdr3_aa: CASSERTGLNSPLHF
cdr3_nt: TGTGCCAGCAGTGAAAGGACAGGGTTGAATTCACCCCTCCACTTT
d_call: TRBD1
j_call: TRBJ1-6
clone_size: -
v_call: TRBV2

cdr3_aa: CASSRPTGISTDTQYF
cdr3_nt: TGTGCCAGCAGTCGCCCGACAGGGATCAGCACAGATACGCAGTATTTT
d_call: TRBD1
j_call: TRBJ2-3
clone_size: -
v_call: TRBV6-2/TRBV6-3

cdr3_aa: CASRGQTGNYGYTF
cdr3_nt: TGTGCCAGCAGGGGACAGACGGGGAACTATGGCTACACCTTC
d_call: TRBD1
j_call: TRBJ1-2
clone_size: -
v_call: TRBV7-2

cdr3_aa: CASSVEGRGNTEAFF
cdr3_nt: TGTGCCAGCAGCGTAGAAGGTAGGGGGAACACTGAAGCTTTCTTT
d_call: -
j_call: TRBJ1-1
clone_size: -
v_call: TRBV9

cdr3_aa: CASSSRQGMEDTQYF
cdr3_nt: TGTGCCAGCAGCTCCCGGCAGGGGATGGAAGATACGCAGTATTTT
d_call: -
j_call: TRBJ2-3
clone_size: -
v_call: TRBV7-2

cdr3_aa: CASSLNGTSGSSYNEQFF
cdr3_nt: TGTGCCAGCAGCCTAAACGGGACTAGCGGGAGCTCCTACAATGAGCAGTTCTTC
d_call: TRBD2
j_call: TRBJ2-1
clone_size: few
v_call: TRBV3-1/TRBV3-2

cdr3_aa: CASSPFRTQETQYF
cdr3_nt: TGTGCCAGCAGTCCCTTCCGGACACAAGAGACCCAGTACTTC
d_call: -
j_call: TRBJ2-5
clone_size: -
v_call: TRBV27

cdr3_aa: CASATSGSFVETQYF
cdr3_nt: TGTGCCAGCGCCACTAGCGGGAGCTTTGTAGAGACCCAGTACTTC
d_call: TRBD2
j_call: TRBJ2-5
clone_size: -
v_call: TRBV25-1

cdr3_aa: CASSPRSNSYNEQFF
cdr3_nt: TGCGCCAGCAGCCCACGGTCCAACTCCTACAATGAGCAGTTCTTC
d_call: -
j_call: TRBJ2-1
clone_size: few
v_call: TRBV5-1

cdr3_aa: CASSFGQGKGEAFF
cdr3_nt: TGTGCCAGCAGCTTTGGACAGGGGAAGGGTGAAGCTTTCTTT
d_call: TRBD1
j_call: TRBJ1-1
clone_size: once
v_call: TRBV11-2

cdr3_aa: CASSPTGQGVYEQYF
cdr3_nt: TGTGCCAGCAGCCCAACGGGACAGGGGGTCTACGAGCAGTACTTC
d_call: TRBD1
j_call: TRBJ2-7
clone_size: -
v_call: TRBV7-2

cdr3_aa: CASSLAGQVFISYEQYF
cdr3_nt: TGTGCCAGCAGTTTAGCCGGACAGGTCTTCATCTCCTACGAGCAGTACTTC
d_call: TRBD1
j_call: TRBJ2-7
clone_size: -
v_call: TRBV27

cdr3_aa: CASSSLGGNTIYF
cdr3_nt: TGTGCCAGCAGTTCCCTCGGGGGAAACACCATATATTTT
d_call: -
j_call: TRBJ1-3
clone_size: -
v_call: TRBV12-3/TRBV12-4

cdr3_aa: CASSIDRGRGNTEAFF
cdr3_nt: TGTGCCAGCAGCATAGACAGGGGGCGGGGAAACACTGAAGCTTTCTTT
d_call: TRBD1
j_call: TRBJ1-1
clone_size: -
v_call: TRBV7-2

cdr3_aa: CASSKDRSTEAFF
cdr3_nt: TGCGCCAGCAGCAAGGACAGGAGCACTGAAGCTTTCTTT
d_call: TRBD1
j_call: TRBJ1-1
clone_size: -
v_call: TRBV5-1

cdr3_aa: CASSLGGAGETQYF
cdr3_nt: TGTGCCAGCAGCTTAGGGGGCGCGGGGGAGACCCAGTACTTC
d_call: -
j_call: TRBJ2-5
clone_size: -
v_call: TRBV7-2

cdr3_aa: CASSPRGQVTYEQYF
cdr3_nt: TGTGCCAGCAGTCCGAGGGGACAGGTTACCTACGAGCAGTACTTC
d_call: TRBD1
j_call: TRBJ2-7
clone_size: -
v_call: TRBV7-2

cdr3_aa: CASIAGGQGIWTQYF
cdr3_nt: TGTGCCAGCATCGCCGGGGGACAGGGGATATGGACCCAGTACTTC
d_call: TRBD1
j_call: TRBJ2-5
clone_size: -
v_call: TRBV7-9

cdr3_aa: CASSLGSQETQYF
cdr3_nt: TGTGCCAGCAGCTTGGGCTCCCAAGAGACCCAGTACTTC
d_call: -
j_call: TRBJ2-5
clone_size: -
v_call: TRBV7-2

cdr3_aa: CASSSTGIQETQYF
cdr3_nt: TGTGCCAGCAGCTCGACAGGAATCCAAGAGACCCAGTACTTC
d_call: -
j_call: TRBJ2-5
clone_size: once
v_call: TRBV7-9

cdr3_aa: CASSRQRYEQYF
cdr3_nt: TGTGCCAGCAGCCGACAGCGCTACGAGCAGTACTTC
d_call: -
j_call: TRBJ2-7
clone_size: -
v_call: TRBV14

cdr3_aa: CASSDSGTVEGYTF
cdr3_nt: TGTGCCAGCAGTGATTCTGGGACAGTCGAAGGCTACACCTTC
d_call: TRBD1
j_call: TRBJ1-2
clone_size: -
v_call: TRBV2

cdr3_aa: CASSQDNGQGESPLHF
cdr3_nt: TGCGCCAGCAGCCAAGACAATGGACAGGGAGAATCACCCCTCCACTTT
d_call: TRBD1
j_call: TRBJ1-6
clone_size: -
v_call: TRBV4-1

cdr3_aa: CASQEVVHLNEQFF
cdr3_nt: TGTGCCAGCCAAGAAGTAGTTCACCTCAATGAGCAGTTCTTC
d_call: -
j_call: TRBJ2-1
clone_size: -
v_call: TRBV28

cdr3_aa: CATSRGHTNTGELFF
cdr3_nt: TGTGCCACCAGCAGAGGACATACGAACACCGGGGAGCTGTTTTTT
d_call: -
j_call: TRBJ2-2
clone_size: few
v_call: TRBV15

cdr3_aa: CASSADSSTDTQYF
cdr3_nt: TGTGCCAGCAGTGCTGACAGCAGCACAGATACGCAGTATTTT
d_call: -
j_call: TRBJ2-3
clone_size: few
v_call: TRBV6-4

cdr3_aa: CASGTFGNTIYF
cdr3_nt: TGTGCTAGTGGGACTTTCGGAAACACCATATATTTT
d_call: -
j_call: TRBJ1-3
clone_size: once
v_call: TRBV12-5

cdr3_aa: CASSHTAGTSVSYEQYF
cdr3_nt: TGTGCCAGCAGTCATACCGCCGGGACTAGCGTCTCCTACGAGCAGTACTTC
d_call: TRBD2
j_call: TRBJ2-7
clone_size: -
v_call: TRBV4-2

cdr3_aa: CASSFARGNSPLHF
cdr3_nt: TGTGCCAGCAGCTTCGCGCGAGGCAATTCACCCCTCCACTTT
d_call: -
j_call: TRBJ1-6
clone_size: once
v_call: TRBV7-2

cdr3_aa: CASSSPIGTGTPSRYGYTF
cdr3_nt: TGTGCCAGCAGTTCCCCCATAGGGACAGGGACGCCCTCCCGTTATGGCTACACCTTC
d_call: TRBD1
j_call: TRBJ1-2
clone_size: -
v_call: TRBV28

cdr3_aa: CASSQDTRDEQYF
cdr3_nt: TGCGCCAGCAGCCAAGATACCCGGGACGAGCAGTACTTC
d_call: -
j_call: TRBJ2-7
clone_size: -
v_call: TRBV4-1

cdr3_aa: CASSFRMGQGGTGELFF
cdr3_nt: TGTGCCAGCAGCTTCCGGATGGGACAGGGTGGGACCGGGGAGCTGTTTTTT
d_call: TRBD1
j_call: TRBJ2-2
clone_size: -
v_call: TRBV11-3

cdr3_aa: CASSLAGQGIGGNTIYF
cdr3_nt: TGTGCCAGCAGCTTGGCGGGACAGGGTATAGGCGGAAACACCATATATTTT
d_call: TRBD1
j_call: TRBJ1-3
clone_size: -
v_call: TRBV5-5

cdr3_aa: CASSVPGANEQFF
cdr3_nt: TGTGCCAGCAGCGTACCGGGAGCCAATGAGCAGTTCTTC
d_call: -
j_call: TRBJ2-1
clone_size: -
v_call: TRBV9

cdr3_aa: CASSSTGANYGYTF
cdr3_nt: TGTGCCAGCAGTTCAACAGGGGCTAACTATGGCTACACCTTC
d_call: TRBD1
j_call: TRBJ1-2
clone_size: once
v_call: TRBV7-8

cdr3_aa: CSSSTGDYGYTF
cdr3_nt: TGCAGCTCCTCGACAGGGGACTATGGCTACACCTTC
d_call: TRBD1
j_call: TRBJ1-2
clone_size: -
v_call: TRBV29-1

cdr3_aa: CASSLWAGGKTGELFF
cdr3_nt: TGTGCCAGCAGTTTATGGGCGGGAGGAAAAACCGGGGAGCTGTTTTTT
d_call: TRBD2
j_call: TRBJ2-2
clone_size: -
v_call: TRBV28

cdr3_aa: CASSLTGQVNSPLHF
cdr3_nt: TGTGCCAGCAGCTTAACGGGACAAGTTAATTCACCCCTCCACTTT
d_call: -
j_call: TRBJ1-6
clone_size: once
v_call: TRBV7-9

cdr3_aa: CSVLGQGGEKLFF
cdr3_nt: TGCAGCGTTCTGGGTCAGGGTGGAGAAAAACTGTTTTTT
d_call: -
j_call: TRBJ1-4
clone_size: -
v_call: TRBV29-1

cdr3_aa: CASSSNLRTSGGRETQYF
cdr3_nt: TGTGCCAGCAGTTCAAACCTTCGGACTAGCGGGGGGCGCGAGACCCAGTACTTC
d_call: TRBD2
j_call: TRBJ2-5
clone_size: many
v_call: TRBV28

cdr3_aa: CASSVDRGETQYF
cdr3_nt: TGTGCCAGCAGCGTGGACAGGGGGGAGACCCAGTACTTC
d_call: TRBD1
j_call: TRBJ2-5
clone_size: -
v_call: TRBV7-3

cdr3_aa: CASSSPGLRIGYTF
cdr3_nt: TGTGCCAGCAGTAGTCCAGGTCTTAGGATTGGCTACACCTTC
d_call: -
j_call: TRBJ1-2
clone_size: -
v_call: TRBV28

cdr3_aa: CSVEDLSLHTF
cdr3_nt: TGCAGCGTTGAAGACTTGAGTTTACACACCTTC
d_call: -
j_call: TRBJ1-2
clone_size: -
v_call: TRBV29-1

cdr3_aa: CASSQTTGTGNQPQHF
cdr3_nt: TGTGCCAGCAGCCAAACCACCGGGACAGGGAATCAGCCCCAGCATTTT
d_call: TRBD1
j_call: TRBJ1-5
clone_size: -
v_call: TRBV3-1/TRBV3-2

cdr3_aa: CASSIQGLNTEAFF
cdr3_nt: TGTGCCAGTAGTATTCAGGGTTTGAACACTGAAGCTTTCTTT
d_call: -
j_call: TRBJ1-1
clone_size: -
v_call: TRBV19

cdr3_aa: CASFLQGTGGETQYF
cdr3_nt: TGTGCCAGCTTCCTTCAAGGGACAGGGGGCGAGACCCAGTACTTC
d_call: TRBD1
j_call: TRBJ2-5
clone_size: -
v_call: TRBV6-5

cdr3_aa: CASSLGLAGGSSTDTQYF
cdr3_nt: TGCGCCAGCAGCTTGGGACTAGCGGGAGGATCTAGCACAGATACGCAGTATTTT
d_call: TRBD2
j_call: TRBJ2-3
clone_size: -
v_call: TRBV5-1

cdr3_aa: CASTDGGKPHGYTF
cdr3_nt: TGTGCCAGCACCGACGGGGGTAAGCCCCATGGCTACACCTTC
d_call: -
j_call: TRBJ1-2
clone_size: -
v_call: TRBV28

cdr3_aa: CSASDPALAGGRVEQFF
cdr3_nt: TGCAGTGCTAGTGATCCCGCACTAGCGGGGGGGCGTGTTGAGCAGTTCTTC
d_call: TRBD2
j_call: TRBJ2-1
clone_size: once
v_call: TRBV20-1

cdr3_aa: CASSLGRANTQYF
cdr3_nt: TGTGCCAGCAGTTTAGGGAGGGCAAATACGCAGTATTTT
d_call: TRBD2
j_call: TRBJ2-3
clone_size: -
v_call: TRBV27

cdr3_aa: CASSSGQGAETQYF
cdr3_nt: TGTGCCAGCAGCTCGGGACAGGGGGCGGAGACCCAGTACTTC
d_call: TRBD1
j_call: TRBJ2-5
clone_size: -
v_call: TRBV7-2